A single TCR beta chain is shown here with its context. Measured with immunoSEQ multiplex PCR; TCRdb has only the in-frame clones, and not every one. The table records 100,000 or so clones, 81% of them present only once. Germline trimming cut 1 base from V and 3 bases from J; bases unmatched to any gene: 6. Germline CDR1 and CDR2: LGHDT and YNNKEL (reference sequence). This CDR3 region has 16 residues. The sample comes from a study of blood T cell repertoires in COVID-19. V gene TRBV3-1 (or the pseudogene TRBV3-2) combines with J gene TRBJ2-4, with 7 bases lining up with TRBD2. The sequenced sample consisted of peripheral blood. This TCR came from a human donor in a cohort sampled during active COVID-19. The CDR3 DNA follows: TGTGCCAGCAGCCAAGGGCGGGAGCATGGCAAAAACATTCAGTACTTC. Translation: CASSQGREHGKNIQYF.